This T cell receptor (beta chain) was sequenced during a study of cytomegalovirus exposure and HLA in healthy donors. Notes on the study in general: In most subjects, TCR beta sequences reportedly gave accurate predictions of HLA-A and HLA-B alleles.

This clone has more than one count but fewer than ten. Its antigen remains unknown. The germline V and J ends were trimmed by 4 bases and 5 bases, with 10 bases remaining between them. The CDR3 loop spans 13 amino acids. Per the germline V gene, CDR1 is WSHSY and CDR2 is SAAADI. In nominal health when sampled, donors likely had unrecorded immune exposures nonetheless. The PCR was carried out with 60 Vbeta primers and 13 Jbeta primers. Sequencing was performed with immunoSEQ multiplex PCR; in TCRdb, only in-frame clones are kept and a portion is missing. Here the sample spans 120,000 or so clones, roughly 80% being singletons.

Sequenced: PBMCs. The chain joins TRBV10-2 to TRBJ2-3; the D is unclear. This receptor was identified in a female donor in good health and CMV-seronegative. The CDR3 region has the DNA TGCGCCAGCAGTGCCCAAAACGGAGATACGCAGTATTTT. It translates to CASSAQNGDTQYF.